Included here is one T cell receptor (beta chain) sequence, with context. Its antigen is unidentified. Assay: immunoSEQ multiplex PCR; the TCRdb copy retains only in-frame clones and omits some. The table shows 140,000 to 150,000 clones, with over 90% occurring only once. The CDR3 runs to 15 residues. In germline, CDR1 is SNHLY, CDR2 FYNNEI. The V segment lost 0 bases and the J segment 5 bases; nucleotides outside the gene matches: 6. The sample originates from a study of T cell responses to AZD1222 COVID-19 vaccine. Study details: The study pooled second doses at about 4 or about 12 weeks.

Study observations and caveats: Across spike, vaccine-associated CD4 TCRs were found, dominant at 160-218 and 743-854.

This chain links TRBV2 with TRBJ1-2; 7 positions match TRBD1. This TCR was sampled from an adult in good health. The material was peripheral blood, obtained on day 0 of AZD1222 vaccination. CDR3 loop: CASSEAGQIIYGYTF. The CDR3 DNA reads TGTGCCAGCAGTGAAGCGGGACAGATCATTTATGGCTACACCTTC.